These 26 T cell receptor beta chains originate from one sample sequenced in a study of PD-L1 blockade in urothelial cancer. Clones were sequenced by immunoSEQ multiplex PCR, and TCRdb holds only the in-frame ones, with some missing. The sample includes about 45,000 clones, around 88% of them seen just once. Source: PBMCs, taken around atezolizumab (anti-PD-L1) treatment. These receptors were obtained from an older man with urothelial cancer.

This clone was detected only a few times. This chain uses TRBV5-4 with TRBJ2-3, with a tentative D call TRBD1 (6 bases). Germline CDR1 SGHNT, CDR2 YYREEE (reference sequence). The V end lost 4 bases, the J end lost 2 bases, and 14 bases lay between the germline ends. This CDR3 contains 15 residues. The CDR3 is CASSHRADNTDTQYF. As DNA, the CDR3 is TGTGCCAGCAGCCACAGGGCGGATAACACAGATACGCAGTATTTT. The variable domain in full, completed from reference TRBV5-4 and TRBJ2-3, reads ETGVTQSPTHLIKTRGQQVTLRCSSQSGHNTVSWYQQALGQGPQFIFQYYREEENGRGNFPPRFSGLQFPNYSSELNVNALELDDSALYLCASSHRADNTDTQYFGPGTRLTVL.

The V gene is TRBV7-2, the J gene TRBJ1-2, with 11 nucleotides matching TRBD1. Trimming removed 4 bases from V and 7 bases from J; junction bases left unmatched: 8. The CDR3 contains 15 residues. Germline V gives CDR1 SGHTA, CDR2 FQGNSA. CDR3 coding DNA: TGTGCCAGCAGCTCCCGGACAGGGGGCTCGTCTGGCTACACCTTC. Amino acids: CASSSRTGGSSGYTF.

The J gene is TRBJ2-7, the V gene TRBV28; D remains unclear. CDR3 length equals 13 residues. CDR1 is MDHEN and CDR2 is SYDVKM in the germline V gene. Trimming left V 2 bases short and J 3 bases short, with 8 bases between. The DNA of the CDR3 is TGTGCCAGCAGTTTAGAACAGAACTACGAGCAGTACTTC. Residues: CASSLEQNYEQYF.

This clone came up once. The J gene is TRBJ2-5, the V gene TRBV5-1; 7 bases line up with TRBD2. The V gene end was trimmed by 3 bases and the J gene end by 1 base; junction bases not matched to a gene: 3. CDR3 length: 14 residues. Germline V CDR1 and CDR2: SGHRS, YFSETQ. CDR3 DNA: TGCGCCAGCAGCTCCGGGACTATCCAAGAGACCCAGTACTTC. This codes for CASSSGTIQETQYF.

This chain links TRBV7-9 with TRBJ2-3; D is unresolved. This CDR3 is built from 15 residues. Trimming pared 1 base from V and 2 bases from J, leaving 10 bases between. CDR1 SEHNR and CDR2 FQNEAQ come from the germline V gene (reference sequence). The CDR3 nucleotides read TGTGCCAGCAGCTTAGGGCAGGCTCACACAGATACGCAGTATTTT. Translating it yields CASSLGQAHTDTQYF. Full variable domain (remainder filled in from reference TRBV7-9 and TRBJ2-3): DTGVSQNPRHKITKRGQNVTFRCDPISEHNRLYWYRQTLGQGPEFLTYFQNEAQLEKSRLLSDRFSAERPKGSFSTLEIQRTEQGDSAMYLCASSLGQAHTDTQYFGPGTRLTVL.

This chain links TRBV10-1 with TRBJ2-2, with 11 bases lining up with TRBD2. J lost 3 bases, V lost 4 bases, and 7 bases had no gene match. This CDR3 has 17 amino acids. The germline V gene has CDR1 WNHNN and CDR2 SYGVQD (reference sequence). The CDR3 loop is CASSGTSGREYTGELFF. CDR3 bases: TGCGCCAGCAGTGGAACTAGCGGGAGAGAATACACCGGGGAGCTGTTTTTT.

This chain links TRBV19 with TRBJ1-5; D perhaps matches TRBD1 (6 bases). This CDR3 has 16 amino acids. Trimming pared 3 bases from V and 6 bases from J, leaving 18 bases between. Germline CDR1 reads LNHDA; CDR2 reads SQIVND (reference sequence). Written as DNA, the CDR3 is TGTGCCAGTAGTATCAGACTGGACAGTGTAGGTCAGCCCCAGCATTTT. It codes for CASSIRLDSVGQPQHF.

The gene calls are TRBV5-1 and TRBJ2-2; perhaps TRBD2 as D (6 bases). The ends were cut back, 4 bases at V and 4 bases at J, with 17 bases in the middle. This CDR3 has 16 amino acids. CDR1 and CDR2 from the germline V gene are SGHRS and YFSETQ. For the CDR3, the DNA is TGCGCCAGCAGCCCGACGGGACTGACGAGCACCGGGGAGCTGTTTTTT. Its translation: CASSPTGLTSTGELFF.

This clone was recorded once. This chain connects TRBV6-5 to TRBJ2-2, with D unclear. V dropped 9 bases and J dropped 6 bases, with 8 bases sitting between them. This CDR3 is built from 11 residues. Germline V gene sequence: CDR1 MNHEY, CDR2 SVGAGI. CDR3 region: CARGVPGELFF. The CDR3 nucleotides are TGTGCCAGGGGCGTGCCCGGGGAGCTGTTTTTT.

This chain links TRBV15 with TRBJ2-7; tentative D call: TRBD2 (6 bases). CDR3 length equals 14 residues. V was trimmed by 3 bases and J by 2 bases, leaving 11 bases between them. Germline V gene data show CDR1 as LNHNV and CDR2 as YYDKDF (reference sequence). The CDR3 reads CATSSDSGAYEQYF. For the CDR3, the DNA is TGTGCCACCAGCAGTGATAGCGGAGCCTACGAGCAGTACTTC.

This sequence joins TRBV9 and TRBJ1-3; TRBD1 is a possible D gene (6 bases). Trimming cost V 2 bases and J 3 bases, with 9 bases left between them. The CDR3 is 14 residues long. Germline V gene data show CDR1 as SGDLS and CDR2 as YYNGEE. In nucleotides, the CDR3 is TGTGCCAGCAGCGTCGCAGGGGATGGAAACACCATATATTTT. This encodes CASSVAGDGNTIYF.

This rearrangement joins TRBV5-1 to TRBJ2-4, with D tentatively TRBD1 (6 bases). The germline CDR1 and CDR2 sequences are SGHRS and YFSETQ. The CDR3 is 14 residues long. V was cut by 1 base and J by 8 bases, with 13 bases left in between. CDR3 DNA sequence: TGCGCCAGCAGCTTGCAGACAGGCCAGGACATTCAGTACTTC. Translation gives CASSLQTGQDIQYF.

This chain links TRBV5-1 with TRBJ2-1; TRBD1 matches 10 bases. The CDR3 has 15 amino acids. Germline CDR1 SGHRS, CDR2 YFSETQ. V trimming: 4 bases; J trimming: 2 bases; junction bases outside the gene matches: 3. The DNA for the CDR3 is TGCGCCAGCAGCACCGGACAGGGGGCCTACAATGAGCAGTTCTTC. Its protein product is CASSTGQGAYNEQFF.

The genes are TRBV27 and TRBJ1-4; 7 nucleotides line up with TRBD1. From germline, CDR1 is MNHEY and CDR2 SMNVEV (reference sequence). V gave up 0 bases and J gave up 3 bases; unmatched junction bases: 1. The CDR3 covers 15 residues. The CDR3: CASSLSGTANEKLFF. Here the CDR3 DNA reads TGTGCCAGCAGTTTATCCGGGACAGCTAATGAAAAACTGTTTTTT.

The genes are TRBV28 and TRBJ2-7, with D tentatively TRBD1 (6 bases). Per the germline V gene, CDR1 is MDHEN and CDR2 is SYDVKM. V was pared by 2 bases and J by 4 bases, with 27 bases between. There are 19 residues in the CDR3. CDR3 protein: CASSLVGAGEIVLGYEQYF. The DNA of the CDR3 is TGTGCCAGCAGTTTAGTGGGGGCAGGGGAAATAGTCCTAGGGTACGAGCAGTACTTC.

V usage is TRBV18 and J usage is TRBJ2-1; TRBD2 agrees at 7 bases. The germline gives CDR1 KGHSH, CDR2 LQKENI. This CDR3 is 15 amino acids long. With V trimmed by 3 bases and J by 0 bases, 2 bases remained unmatched. In DNA form, the CDR3 reads TGTGCCAGCTCACCGCTAGCGGCCTCCTACAATGAGCAGTTCTTC. Translated, it gives CASSPLAASYNEQFF.

The chain links TRBV7-9 to TRBJ2-5; no clear D gene. The CDR3 runs 13 residues. The germline V and J ends were trimmed by 6 bases and 1 base, with 9 bases remaining between them. The germline CDR1 and CDR2 sequences are SEHNR and FQNEAQ (reference sequence). The CDR3 coding sequence is TGTGCCAGCAGAAGAGGATTCCAAGAGACCCAGTACTTC. Protein sequence: CASRRGFQETQYF.

The rearrangement links TRBV19 to TRBJ2-2, with D perhaps matching TRBD1 (5 bases). Trimming left V 1 base short and J 5 bases short, with 11 bases between. Germline V gene sequence: CDR1 LNHDA, CDR2 SQIVND (reference sequence). The CDR3 totals 15 residues. The CDR3 DNA is TGTGCCAGTAGTATAGCAGGGTTAAGGACCGGGGAGCTGTTTTTT. Translating gives CASSIAGLRTGELFF.

The chain joins TRBV6-6 to TRBJ1-1, with D maybe TRBD1 (5 bases). The V gene's germline CDR1 is MNHNY and CDR2 SVGAGI (reference sequence). The CDR3 runs 14 residues. Trimming stripped 3 bases from V and 1 base from J, with 9 bases between. The CDR3 DNA reads as TGTGCCAGCAGTTATCCTGGACAGAACACTGAAGCTTTCTTT. Translating gives CASSYPGQNTEAFF.

The chain couples TRBV29-1 to TRBJ2-1, with a tentative D call TRBD1 (5 bases). V gave up 7 bases and J gave up 5 bases, with 6 bases separating them. This CDR3 is 10 amino acids long. Germline CDR1 reads SQVTM; CDR2 reads ANQGSEA. The CDR3 loop is CSGGHNEQFF. CDR3 sequence (DNA): TGCAGCGGGGGCCACAATGAGCAGTTCTTC.

J is TRBJ2-7 and V is TRBV10-1; 12 bases match TRBD1. The CDR3 consists of 15 residues. Looked up from germline, CDR1 is WNHNN and CDR2 is SYGVQD (reference sequence). J gave up 5 bases and V 3 bases, and 5 bases lay outside the gene matches. CDR3 DNA: TGCGCCAGCAGTGAAGGGACAGGGGGCAGCGACGAGCAGTACTTC. Translating gives CASSEGTGGSDEQYF.

J is TRBJ2-7 and V is TRBV7-2; D gene unclear. The V end lost 4 bases, the J end lost 4 bases, and 11 bases lay between the germline ends. The germline CDR1 and CDR2 sequences are SGHTA and FQGNSA. The CDR3 sequence is 13 residues long. The DNA of the CDR3 is TGTGCCAGCAGCTCCAGAGCGTGGTACGAGCAGTACTTC. Its translation is CASSSRAWYEQYF.

The table lists this clone with a count of one. The V and J genes are TRBV7-9 and TRBJ2-5; a possible D gene is TRBD2 (6 bases). With 5 bases removed from V and 5 bases from J, the gap between germline ends came to 15 bases. There are 14 residues in the CDR3. CDR1 SEHNR and CDR2 FQNEAQ come from the germline V gene (reference sequence). DNA of the CDR3: TGTGCCAGCAGCCCGGCTAGCGTTCCTGAGACCCAGTACTTC. This encodes CASSPASVPETQYF.

The chain joins TRBV11-2 to TRBJ2-3; D call uncertain. V was shortened by 4 bases and J by 4 bases, with 9 bases between the two germline ends. This CDR3 contains 13 residues. Germline loops: CDR1 SGHAT, CDR2 FQNNGV. The CDR3 sequence is CASSSQVADTQYF. The CDR3 nucleotides read TGTGCCAGCAGCTCCCAGGTGGCAGATACGCAGTATTTT.

The rearrangement joins TRBV19 to TRBJ2-3; the match to TRBD1 covers 9 bases. The CDR3 is made up of 14 amino acids. The V gene's germline CDR1 is LNHDA and CDR2 SQIVND (reference sequence). Trimming at V came to 7 bases and at J to 3 bases, leaving 5 bases not matched to a gene. The CDR3: CASTPGQGTDTQYF. As DNA, the CDR3 is TGTGCCAGTACCCCGGGACAGGGTACAGATACGCAGTATTTT.

The chain couples TRBV13 to TRBJ2-7, with 14 bases aligning to TRBD2. The CDR3 runs 17 residues. V lost 5 bases and J lost 0; bases outside the gene matches: 6. Germline values: CDR1 PRHDT, CDR2 FYEKMQ (reference sequence). The chain's CDR3 is CASSPGLAGGPSYEQYF. The CDR3 coding sequence is TGTGCCAGCAGCCCCGGACTAGCGGGAGGTCCCTCCTACGAGCAGTACTTC.